This TCR beta chain is drawn from a study of CDR3 diversity in severe acne. V was cut by 4 bases and J by 4 bases, with 18 bases left in between. The CDR3 extends over 16 amino acids. Germline V gene data show CDR1 as SGDLS and CDR2 as YYNGEE. One entry per CDR3 protein results from TCRdb running MiXCR on the PCR reads. Of some 84,000 distinct CDR3 sequences in the sample, around half were seen once. Sequenced: blood. V is TRBV9 and J is TRBJ1-3, with D possibly matching TRBD1 (5 bases). This receptor was identified in a male donor in good health, serving as a control. The CDR3 bases are TGTGCCAGCAGCTTAGCGGCAGGGAAGGGAGGAAACACCATATATTTT. Its translation: CASSLAAGKGGNTIYF. The variable domain in full, completed from reference TRBV9 and TRBJ1-3, reads DSGVTQTPKHLITATGQRVTLRCSPRSGDLSVYWYQQSLDQGLQFLIQYYNGEERAKGNILERFSAQQFPDLHSELNLSSLELGDSALYFCASSLAAGKGGNTIYFGEGSWLTVV.